This TCR beta chain was documented in a study of shared clonotypes between healthy human individuals. At the level of the study: CD4 naive cells filled three plates per donor, CD4 memory three, CD8 naive two and CD8 memory one. Study-level findings and limits: Sharing across a few donors was seen in 5% to 5.5% of naive CD4 clonotypes.

Deep was the level used in running the assay. DNA at 200 ng, about 30,000 T cell genomes, went into sorted-subset replicate PCRs. Sequencing was performed with immunoSEQ multiplex PCR; in TCRdb, only in-frame clones are kept and a portion is missing. The sample includes about 2.5 million clones, around 90% seen only once; the top ten take roughly 0.34%. With respect to this clone: What it recognizes is unknown.

The CDR3 is made up of 16 amino acids. The V end was cut by 2 bases, the J end by 2 bases, with 15 bases between. Per germline, CDR1 SGHRS and CDR2 YFSETQ. This rearrangement joins TRBV5-1 to TRBJ2-3; D is undetermined. The TCR comes from a man aged 18-30 years in good health. Some clones in this sample may be carry-over from other donors' samples. The sample comprised naive CD4+ T cells from PBMCs. Stated subset: CD45RA+ positively selected. The CDR3 DNA sequence: TGCGCCAGCAGCTTAACGTCTTGGTCCCCCACAGATACGCAGTATTTT. This translates into CASSLTSWSPTDTQYF. Filled out from reference TRBV5-1 and TRBJ2-3, the complete variable domain reads KAGVTQTPRYLIKTRGQQVTLSCSPISGHRSVSWYQQTPGQGLQFLFEYFSETQRNKGNFPGRFSGRQFSNSRSEMNVSTLELGDSALYLCASSLTSWSPTDTQYFGPGTRLTVL.